Listed here is a single TCR beta chain. Its cognate antigen is unknown. This specimen comes from a study of post-analysis software for immune sequencing data. Study overall: Relapsing-remitting, secondary progressive and progressive-relapsing forms made up the multiple sclerosis disease courses.

Germline V gene lookup returns CDR1 MNHNS and CDR2 SASEGT. The germline V and J ends were trimmed by 5 bases and 2 bases, with 7 bases remaining between them. The CDR3 spans 12 residues. Unique molecular identifiers tagged the TCR beta cDNA libraries. TCRdb re-called the PCR reads through MiXCR, storing one row per CDR3 protein. The sample shows more than 350,000 distinct CDR3 sequences, approximately 42% of them seen only once. Study-wide findings and caveats: Higher frequency in patients than in controls was seen for about five TRBV segments, with TRBV5-6, TRBV5-1 and TRBV20-1 among them.

This chain links TRBV6-1 with TRBJ2-7; D is uncertain. Input material: blood. This clonotype originated in a girl aged 2-9 years with multiple sclerosis. This chain's CDR3 is CASSLQTYEQYF. The CDR3 region has the DNA TGTGCCAGCAGTCTCCAGACCTACGAGCAGTACTTC.